This entry describes one T cell receptor (beta chain). Its target is not known. Germline values: CDR1 MGHRA, CDR2 YSYEKL. This CDR3 spans 17 amino acids. After removal of 4 bases from V and 4 bases from J, the junction contained 15 bases not matched to a gene. This entry is derived from a study of lymphopenia after photon versus proton radiotherapy. Using immunoSEQ multiplex PCR, the repertoire was profiled, and TCRdb retains in-frame clones only, with some absent. The table has tens of thousands of clones, over 80% seen once. Notes on the study in general: After lymphocyte nadir, photon-treated repertoires showed oligoclonal expansion, especially CD8+ Temra. Survival link was tested only in deceased patients; proton benefit remains a possibility. In patients who died, overall survival fell as post-nadir TCR diversity dropped more.

The J gene is TRBJ1-1, the V gene TRBV4-1; 7 bases fit TRBD1. The starting material was peripheral blood, obtained from a patient treated with proton-based radiotherapy. The sequence came from a man older than 75 with esophageal cancer. The CDR3 sequence is CASSRQPTGDSPTEAFF. The CDR3 coding sequence is TGCGCCAGCAGCCGTCAACCAACAGGGGATTCCCCCACTGAAGCTTTCTTT.